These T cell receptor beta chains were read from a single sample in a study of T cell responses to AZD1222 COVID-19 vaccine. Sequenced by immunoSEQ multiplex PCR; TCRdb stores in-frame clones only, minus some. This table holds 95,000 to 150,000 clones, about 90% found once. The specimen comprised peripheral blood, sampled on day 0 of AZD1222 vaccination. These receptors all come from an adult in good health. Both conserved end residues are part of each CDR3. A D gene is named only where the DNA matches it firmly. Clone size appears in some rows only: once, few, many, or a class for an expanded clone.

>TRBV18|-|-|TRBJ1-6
TGTGCCAGCTCAGACTACAGGGATTCACCCCTCCACTTT
CASSDYRDSPLHF
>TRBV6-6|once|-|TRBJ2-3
TGTGCCAGCAGTTGGAGCCCAGGTACGCAGTATTTT
CASSWSPGTQYF
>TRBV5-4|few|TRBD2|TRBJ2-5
TGTGCCAGCAGCTCTGCTAGCGGGGAGACCGAGACCCAGTACTTC
CASSSASGETETQYF
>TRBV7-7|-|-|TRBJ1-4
TGTGCTAGCAGCTTAGGCAGGGCGGTAGGGGAAAAACTGTTTTTT
CASSLGRAVGEKLFF
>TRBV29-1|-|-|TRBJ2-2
TGCAGCGTTCGTCCGGAGAACACCGGGGAGCTGTTTTTT
CSVRPENTGELFF
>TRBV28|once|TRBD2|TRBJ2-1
TGTGCCAGCAGGGATACTAGCGGCCAGAATGAGCAGTTCTTC
CASRDTSGQNEQFF
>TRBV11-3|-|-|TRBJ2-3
TGTGCCAGCAGCTTAGGGGTTGGGACCCACGCCACAGATACGCAGTATTTT
CASSLGVGTHATDTQYF
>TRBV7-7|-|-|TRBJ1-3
TGTGCTAGCAGCCCTACCGGGGCGGCAGGAAACACCATATATTTT
CASSPTGAAGNTIYF
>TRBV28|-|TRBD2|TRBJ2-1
TGTGCCAGCAGTCCCCTGTGGGGGGGTGTGGACAATGAGCAGTTCTTC
CASSPLWGGVDNEQFF
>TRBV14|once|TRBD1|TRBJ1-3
TGTGCCAGCTCGACAGGGACTGGAAACACCATATATTTT
CASSTGTGNTIYF
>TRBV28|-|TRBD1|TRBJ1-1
TGTGCCAGCAGTACACAGGGGGCGGAAACTGAAGCTTTCTTT
CASSTQGAETEAFF